This TCR beta chain comes out of a study of identical twins. This clonotype was detected only a few times. What it binds is unknown. V was pared by 5 bases and J by 3 bases, with 7 bases of the junction left unmatched. Germline V CDR1 and CDR2: SGHRS, YFSETQ. The CDR3 sequence is 15 residues long. Template switching introduced a universal primer site, and the cDNA bore unique molecular identifiers. Each CDR3 protein is one row after TCRdb ran MiXCR on the 5' RACE reads. The sample holds around 1.7 million distinct CDR3 sequences; less than 40% are singletons and the top ten take more than 0.25%. General observations from the study: Cross-sectional statistics underpinned the conclusions; the same donors were not followed. Modelling approaches yielded underestimates of out-of-frame TCR alpha sharing between monozygotic twins. There were fewer insertions in abundant cord blood beta clonotypes, but memory repertoires showed no such pattern.

This TCR derives from a newborn girl in good health. Sequencing was performed on cord blood. The chain uses TRBV5-1 and TRBJ2-2; 7 nucleotides match TRBD1. The chain's CDR3 is CASRRTGVDTGELFF. CDR3 sequence (DNA): TGCGCCAGCAGACGAACAGGGGTTGACACCGGGGAGCTGTTTTTT.